This TCR beta chain was obtained from a study of cytomegalovirus exposure and HLA in healthy donors. Study-wide findings and caveats: According to the study, around 160 TCR beta chains were cytomegalovirus-associated. A cluster of highly shared sequence variants was likely a sequencing artifact.

V shed 10 bases, J shed 4 bases, and the junction held 14 bases outside the gene matches. Germline assignment: CDR1 LNHDA and CDR2 SQIVND (reference sequence). The CDR3 runs to 17 residues. The PCR had 60 Vbeta and 13 Jbeta primers. Sequencing used immunoSEQ multiplex PCR; TCRdb keeps in-frame clones, though not all of them. The table shows about 170,000 clones, with approximately 81% occurring only once. To note about this clone: Antigen unknown.

The genes are TRBV19 and TRBJ2-3; 13 nucleotides agree with TRBD2. Sequencing used PBMCs. The receptor comes from a woman in her forties or fifties in good health and CMV-seronegative. CDR3: CATQLNSGTSGADTQYF. The CDR3 DNA reads TGTGCCACCCAACTCAATTCCGGGACTAGCGGGGCAGATACGCAGTATTTT.